These T cell receptor beta chains were read from a single sample in a study of blood T cells in healthy people across ages. TCRdb re-derived calls from the 5' RACE reads in MiXCR, one entry per CDR3 protein. The table records around 1.5 million distinct CDR3 sequences, approximately 38% of them present only once. The sample comprised blood. The receptors here all came from a woman aged 18-29 years in good health. Each CDR3 is given with its conserved first and last residue. D genes are given only for firm matches. Part of the rows lack a size; the others show once, few, many or a class for expanded clones.

>TRBV4-3|NA|TRBJ2-3|NA
TGCGCCAGCAGCCAAGATGCGGGGCTCTACACAGATACGCAGTATTTT
CASSQDAGLYTDTQYF
>TRBV5-1|NA|TRBJ2-5|NA
TGCGCCAGCAACGCCCTGATTTTAGGCATCCAACAGACCCAGTACTTC
CASNALILGIQQTQYF
>TRBV5-1|few|TRBJ2-5|TRBD2
TGCGCCAGCCGGACTAGCGGGGAAGAGACCCAGTACTTC
CASRTSGEETQYF
>TRBV7-3|NA|TRBJ1-1|TRBD1
TGTGCCAGCAGCTTAAACCCCGGGACAGCGAACACTGAAGCTTTCTTT
CASSLNPGTANTEAFF
>TRBV6-1|NA|TRBJ2-7|TRBD1
TGTGCCAGCAGTGAGCATACAGGGGGCCCAAACGAGCAGTACTTC
CASSEHTGGPNEQYF
>TRBV12-3/TRBV12-4|NA|TRBJ2-7|TRBD2
TGTGCCAGCAGTTTAGTGGTAGCGGGGGCCTACGAGCAGTACTTC
CASSLVVAGAYEQYF
>TRBV6-5|few|TRBJ2-1|TRBD2
TGTGCCAGCAGTTCGGGACTAGCGGGGGAAATTACCGACAATGAGCAGTTCTTC
CASSSGLAGEITDNEQFF
>TRBV12-3/TRBV12-4|NA|TRBJ1-2|NA
TGTGCCTGCAGTCGAGGGGGTCTCTATGGCTACACCTTC
CACSRGGLYGYTF
>TRBV9|few|TRBJ1-1|NA
TGTGCCAGCAGCCCCGTAACAGGGAAGTGGAACACTGAAGCTTTCTTT
CASSPVTGKWNTEAFF
>TRBV11-2|NA|TRBJ2-5|NA
TGTGCCAGCAGCTTAGATCCGGCGGACCCCGGCACGGAGTACTTC
CASSLDPADPGTEYF
>TRBV6-5|NA|TRBJ1-6|TRBD1
TGTGCCAGCAGTTATACGGACAGGGCGGAATTCACCCTCCACTTT
CASSYTDRAEFTLHF
>TRBV7-2|NA|TRBJ2-3|NA
TGTGCCAGCAGCTTAGTCGGGGGAGGAGATACGCAGTATTTT
CASSLVGGGDTQYF
>TRBV4-1|many|TRBJ2-2|NA
TGCGCCAGCAGCTTCAGGGTAGGGGGAAACACCGGGGAGCTGTTTTTT
CASSFRVGGNTGELFF
>TRBV9|NA|TRBJ2-5|TRBD1
TGTGCCAGCAGCGCCTCACAGGGGGCGCTTAAGGGTGAGCAGTACTTC
CASSASQGALKGEQYF
>TRBV6-5|NA|TRBJ1-6|NA
TGTGCCAGCAGTTACTCCGAAACGACGTTTCCTAGCTCCTATAATTCACCCCTCCACTTT
CASSYSETTFPSSYNSPLHF
>TRBV4-1|once|TRBJ1-1|NA
TGCGCCAGCAGCCAGACTCCCGGGACACCGAACACTGAAGCTTTCTTT
CASSQTPGTPNTEAFF
>TRBV20-1|NA|TRBJ2-5|TRBD2
TGCAGTGCTAGAGAGAGGGTAGCGGGTCCCCAAGAGACCCAGTACTTC
CSARERVAGPQETQYF
>TRBV4-1|NA|TRBJ1-3|NA
TGCGCCAGCAGCCAAGACCCGGGACGGATCAACACCATATATTTT
CASSQDPGRINTIYF
>TRBV20-1|NA|TRBJ2-4|TRBD2
TGCAGTGCCGAACCGGGACTAGCGGGGGAAGAGCAGTACTTC
CSAEPGLAGEEQYF
>TRBV20-1|NA|TRBJ2-5|TRBD2
TGCAGTGCTACCAGACTAGCTGTAAAAGAGACCCAGTACTTC
CSATRLAVKETQYF
>TRBV4-3|NA|TRBJ2-1|NA
TGCGCCAGCAGCTCCTACTCACAGGGAATGTATGAGCAGTTCTTC
CASSSYSQGMYEQFF
>TRBV20-1|NA|TRBJ1-5|NA
TGCAGTGCTAGTATTCCAGCACTGGGCAATCAGCCCCAGCATTTT
CSASIPALGNQPQHF
>TRBV5-1|NA|TRBJ2-5|TRBD2
TGCGCCAGCAGCTTGGCCTGGCGGGGGGACCTCCAAGAGACCCAGTACTTC
CASSLAWRGDLQETQYF
>TRBV5-1|NA|TRBJ1-1|TRBD1
TGCGCCAGCAGTATCCGGGACAGGGGAGGTACTGAAGCTTTCTTT
CASSIRDRGGTEAFF
>TRBV29-1|few|TRBJ2-5|TRBD2
TGCAGCGTTGAGCCCACGGGAGGGGTCCGAGAGACCCAGTACTTC
CSVEPTGGVRETQYF
>TRBV10-3|few|TRBJ1-5|NA
TGTGCCATCAGTGATGTGGGGGTTCAGCCCCAGCATTTT
CAISDVGVQPQHF
>TRBV2|few|TRBJ2-3|NA
TGTGCCAGCAGTGAAGGAAGACCTCACCGCACAGATACGCAGTATTTT
CASSEGRPHRTDTQYF
>TRBV7-9|NA|TRBJ1-1|NA
TGTGCCAGCTCCTTTCCCGGGACTTTGAACACTGAAGCTTTCTTT
CASSFPGTLNTEAFF
>TRBV7-2|NA|TRBJ2-7|NA
TGTGCCAGCAGCCGGCGCACCTACGAGCAGTACTTC
CASSRRTYEQYF
>TRBV27|few|TRBJ2-7|NA
TGTGCCAGCAGTCCCCTAGCCTCGCGCTACGAGCAGTACTTC
CASSPLASRYEQYF
>TRBV29-1|NA|TRBJ2-3|NA
TGCAGCGTTGAAAACCAGTACACAGATACGCAGTATTTT
CSVENQYTDTQYF
>TRBV20-1|NA|TRBJ2-1|NA
TGCAGTGCTAGCCCCCCTTATGTTGCTCAATCCTACAATGAGCAGTTCTTC
CSASPPYVAQSYNEQFF
>TRBV7-2|NA|TRBJ1-2|NA
TGTGCCAGCAGCTTATTATGGAGCGGGGCCAGATCTAACTATGGCTACACCTTC
CASSLLWSGARSNYGYTF
>TRBV3-1|NA|TRBJ2-1|TRBD1
TGTGCCAGCAGCCGACAGGGCCTATTGCAGAATGAGCAGTTCTTC
CASSRQGLLQNEQFF
>TRBV27|few|TRBJ1-2|NA
TGTGCCAGCAGTTTATTAGCGGGATATGGCTACACCTTC
CASSLLAGYGYTF
>TRBV6-6|NA|TRBJ2-3|TRBD2
TGTGCCAGCAGTTACCCCCCAGCGGGGCTATCAGATACGCAGTATTTT
CASSYPPAGLSDTQYF
>TRBV10-2|NA|TRBJ2-3|TRBD2
TGCGCCAGCTTTACTAGCGGGGGGACAGATACGCAGTATTTT
CASFTSGGTDTQYF
>TRBV7-2|NA|TRBJ2-7|TRBD1
TGTGCCAGCAGCTTAGGGGGATTAGGGGGCGAGTACTTC
CASSLGGLGGEYF
>TRBV4-2|NA|TRBJ1-6|NA
TGTGCCAGCAGCCAAGAAGGGCCAGCGGCGCCTACTTCACCCCCCCACTTT
CASSQEGPAAPTSPPHF
>TRBV6-6|NA|TRBJ2-3|TRBD2
TGTGCCAGCAGTTACGGGCGGGAGGACACAGATACGCAGTATTTT
CASSYGREDTDTQYF
>TRBV21-1|NA|TRBJ1-5|NA
TGTGCCAGCTGCCCGTCTCGGGACAGGTTCATGGTTAGCAATCAGCCCCAGCATTTT
CASCPSRDRFMVSNQPQHF
>TRBV20-1|NA|TRBJ1-2|NA
TGCAGTTGTTCGTGGACGGGAGCTAACTATGGCTACACCTTC
CSCSWTGANYGYTF
>TRBV25-1|many|TRBJ1-2|NA
TGTGCCAGCAGTGAACCGGGCAGGTTGGCCTATGGCTACACCTTC
CASSEPGRLAYGYTF
>TRBV27|NA|TRBJ1-2|NA
TGTGCCAGCAAGAACAGCTCCTACGGCTACACCTTC
CASKNSSYGYTF
>TRBV29-1|NA|TRBJ2-7|NA
TGCAGCGTTGTGAGGGGGAAGGTCGAGCAGTACTTC
CSVVRGKVEQYF
>TRBV7-2|NA|TRBJ2-1|NA
TGTGCCAGCAGACTAGGGAGTCTAACCCCGTGGAATGAGCAGTTCTTC
CASRLGSLTPWNEQFF
>TRBV3-1|NA|TRBJ2-3|TRBD2
TGTGCCAGCAGCCCTGACCCAGCGGGGAACACAGATACGCAGTATTTT
CASSPDPAGNTDTQYF
>TRBV20-1|NA|TRBJ2-7|NA
TGCAGTGCTAGCGGGGGGCCCGCCTACGAGCAGTACTTC
CSASGGPAYEQYF